A selection of T cell receptor beta chains follows, all from one sample in a study of blood T cells in healthy people across ages. TCRdb independently ran MiXCR on the 5' RACE reads; one entry per CDR3 protein. Of roughly 1,100,000 distinct CDR3 sequences listed, roughly a quarter are singletons. The data also belong to a second study, concerning T cells of mothers and their children.

The specimen was blood. Receptor source: a girl under 10 years old in good health. Each CDR3 is given with its conserved first and last residue. Each record gives: J gene, V gene, CDR3 protein.

TRBJ2-5 | TRBV20-1 | CSAPGQDLQETQYF
TRBJ1-1 | TRBV9 | CASSVLPGTGGVDTEPFF
TRBJ2-7 | TRBV6-6 | CASRPSSYEQYF
TRBJ1-5 | TRBV7-2 | CASSSTRQLGQPQHF
TRBJ2-1 | TRBV10-3 | CAISAPSTGSSYNEQFF
TRBJ2-5 | TRBV7-2 | CASSTHPSETQYF
TRBJ2-3 | TRBV6-6 | CASRFGSTDTQYF
- | TRBV7-9 | CASSLGFGGNEQFF
TRBJ1-1 | TRBV19 | CASRTTANTEAFF
TRBJ2-1 | TRBV20-1 | CSVSPHGYNEQFF
TRBJ1-3 | TRBV18 | CASSPLARNSGNTIYF
TRBJ2-1 | TRBV6-5 | CASRLLAGGVNEQFF
TRBJ2-3 | TRBV9 | CASSPGGHSTDTQYF
TRBJ1-4 | TRBV4-1 | CASSRDSFNEKLFF
TRBJ2-7 | TRBV4-3 | CASSQDRAGEQYF
TRBJ1-1 | TRBV29-1 | CSVARTEAFF
TRBJ1-2 | TRBV29-1 | CSDLLVTGGGYTF
TRBJ2-1 | TRBV28 | CASSTPGTGDNEQFF
TRBJ2-7 | TRBV6-2/TRBV6-3 | CASSHAVGLTNYEQYF
TRBJ2-5 | TRBV7-2 | CASSLMTYALETQYF
TRBJ1-2 | TRBV9 | CASSPRTAPYGYTF
TRBJ1-4 | TRBV2 | CASSEERAGDEKLFF
- | TRBV7-8 | CASSLMGLAGALWETQYF
TRBJ1-1 | TRBV20-1 | CSAHDQHEAFF
TRBJ1-3 | TRBV9 | CASSAEGHSGNTIYF
TRBJ2-7 | TRBV12-3/TRBV12-4 | CASSLAVGYEQYF
TRBJ2-5 | TRBV2 | CASSEDSEVRETQYF
TRBJ2-1 | TRBV5-1 | CASSLGSGSGHFYNEQFF
TRBJ1-3 | TRBV4-3 | CASSQDQGFAGNTIYF
TRBJ2-7 | TRBV12-3/TRBV12-4 | CASTQGVSSGLGEQYF
TRBJ2-5 | TRBV10-3 | CAIGQDQETQYF
TRBJ1-1 | TRBV13 | CASSLSQGWTEAFF
TRBJ2-1 | TRBV11-3 | CASSPRPSSSSYNEQFF
TRBJ2-1 | TRBV18 | CASSQNLHAEQFF
TRBJ2-2 | TRBV20-1 | CSARGTLNTGELFF
TRBJ2-5 | TRBV5-1 | CASSFALAGQETQYF
TRBJ1-2 | TRBV20-1 | CSARDLSRGYNGYTF
TRBJ2-7 | TRBV20-1 | CSARAQGQGGHEQYF
TRBJ2-1 | TRBV24-1 | CATSAARRVRSNEQFF
TRBJ2-1 | TRBV20-1 | CSARWGEQLF
TRBJ2-7 | TRBV20-1 | CSAREGPFSYEQYF
TRBJ2-3 | TRBV5-1 | CASSPRTGSTDTQYF
TRBJ1-1 | TRBV6-5 | CASSPPNIGGLTEAFF
TRBJ2-5 | TRBV29-1 | CSARRLTGGQRIQETQYF
TRBJ1-2 | TRBV2 | CASSFMTGRETGYTF
TRBJ2-5 | TRBV12-3/TRBV12-4 | CASRLSGVAETQYF
TRBJ2-5 | TRBV12-3/TRBV12-4 | CASSQGQYIGETQYF
TRBJ2-5 | TRBV5-5 | CASSGTQGLGETQYF
TRBJ2-7 | TRBV3-1 | CASSHLAGGNNEQYF
TRBJ2-3 | TRBV12-3/TRBV12-4 | CASRPLAGGDTQYF